This is a list of T cell receptor beta chains from one sample in a study of T cell responses to AZD1222 COVID-19 vaccine. Clones were sequenced by immunoSEQ multiplex PCR, and TCRdb holds only the in-frame ones, with some missing. This table holds 150,000 to 200,000 clones, 90% found once. This material consisted of peripheral blood, taken on day 0 of AZD1222 vaccination. These receptors all stem from an adult in good health. The CDR3 runs from the conserved cysteine through the conserved F or W. Each record gives: J gene, V gene, CDR3 protein.

TRBJ1-2,TRBV7-2,CASSLGSRRNGYTF
TRBJ1-2,TRBV18,CASSTGGESAPTF
TRBJ2-5,TRBV6-6,CASSYGPGETQYF
TRBJ2-4,TRBV11-2,CASSSGHSAKNIQYF
TRBJ1-1,TRBV18,CASSVKTSNTEAFF
TRBJ1-5,TRBV4-3,CASSQDRDSNQPQHF
TRBJ1-6,TRBV7-9,CASSRTGAGSPLHF
TRBJ2-5,TRBV5-8,CASSLEGEETQYF
TRBJ1-1,TRBV20-1,CSARMNTEAFF
TRBJ2-7,TRBV27,CASSPGRVLREQYF
TRBJ2-3,TRBV29-1,CSVEIGSTDTQYF
TRBJ1-1,TRBV19,CASSILTGRLVMNTEAFF
TRBJ2-5,TRBV5-5,CASSFDPEGTQYF
TRBJ2-5,TRBV14,CASSQDYRAETQYF
TRBJ1-1,TRBV6-6,CASSYGSSNTEAFF
TRBJ2-5,TRBV13,CASSSSGGEGETQYF
TRBJ2-7,TRBV6-2/TRBV6-3,CASSDRQAYEQYF
TRBJ2-2,TRBV18,CASSPPLRVGELFF
TRBJ1-1,TRBV18,CASSPGSGNTEAFF
TRBJ1-2,TRBV4-3,CASSLSNGGNYGYTF
TRBJ1-6,TRBV6-1,CASSEGMGSSYNSPLHF
TRBJ2-3,TRBV6-5,CASSYGDRGAGDTQYF
TRBJ2-3,TRBV6-2/TRBV6-3,CASSYSLAGTDTQYF
TRBJ2-5,TRBV19,CASRGVAETQYF
TRBJ2-3,TRBV6-2/TRBV6-3,CASSHTTLTDTQYF
TRBJ1-5,TRBV15,CATSRDPGGGNQPQHF
TRBJ1-5,TRBV10-1,CASSGPLQGAFPNSNQPQHF
TRBJ1-5,TRBV19,CASSMGKGRGQPQHF
TRBJ2-1,TRBV6-5,CASSYTTAGGGTEQFF
TRBJ1-6,TRBV9,CASSDRHESSPLHF
TRBJ1-3,TRBV6-5,CASWKGVGNTIYF
TRBJ2-2,TRBV5-1,CASSLGHQNTGELFF
TRBJ1-5,TRBV14,CASSQGINQPQHF
TRBJ1-4,TRBV9,CASSPGWGGGEKLFF
TRBJ1-5,TRBV11-2,CASSPTGPNQPQHF
TRBJ1-4,TRBV14,CASSHETGPNEKLFF
TRBJ2-7,TRBV15,CATSGQRYEQYF
TRBJ2-2,TRBV14,CASSQDRRVRELFF
TRBJ2-3,TRBV6-5,CASSTQGFTDTQYF
TRBJ2-7,TRBV9,CASSVGGTGTTNEQYF
TRBJ2-7,TRBV3-1/TRBV3-2,CASSQDQGVTYEQYF
TRBJ2-7,TRBV9,CASSAAPGFEQYF
TRBJ1-5,TRBV15,CATSEGGAGNQPQHF
TRBJ1-6,TRBV6-2/TRBV6-3,CASSFDRSGNSPLHF
TRBJ2-1,TRBV19,CASTRGNEQFF
TRBJ2-3,TRBV10-3,CAISERQEFTDTQYF